Listed below are T cell receptor beta chains from one sample, sequenced in a study of cytomegalovirus exposure and HLA in healthy donors. Method: immunoSEQ multiplex PCR; TCRdb's copy keeps in-frame clones and lacks some. The profile shows about 200,000 clones, 82% of them singletons. Material for sequencing was PBMCs. All receptors derive from a woman aged 50 to 60 in good health and CMV-seropositive. Both conserved end residues are part of each CDR3. The order of the fields is D gene, clone size, V gene, J gene, CDR3 protein, CDR3 DNA. A D gene is named only where the DNA matches it firmly. The size of a clone is reported for some rows only, either as once, few or many, or as a class for expanded clones.

>TRBD2|NA|TRBV5-4|TRBJ2-7
CASSLREGISYEQYF
TGTGCCAGCAGCTTGCGGGAGGGGATCTCCTACGAGCAGTACTTC
>NA|once|TRBV5-4|TRBJ2-7
CASSADITYEQYF
TGTGCCAGCAGCGCGGACATTACCTACGAGCAGTACTTC
>TRBD1|NA|TRBV11-2|TRBJ2-3
CASSLVGQGATDTQYF
TGTGCCAGCAGCTTAGTTGGCCAGGGGGCAACAGATACGCAGTATTTT
>TRBD1|NA|TRBV6-5|TRBJ1-6
CASSSSQGASSPLHF
TGTGCCAGCAGTTCCTCACAGGGGGCCAGTTCACCCCTCCACTTT
>NA|NA|TRBV25-1|TRBJ2-3
CASTDRGWTDTQYF
TGTGCCAGCACGGATAGGGGGTGGACAGATACGCAGTATTTT
>TRBD2|NA|TRBV6-1|TRBJ2-7
CASKGSGGSSYEQYF
TGTGCCAGCAAAGGGAGCGGGGGTAGCTCCTACGAGCAGTACTTC
>NA|NA|TRBV7-2|TRBJ2-4
CASSPALAKNSQYF
TGTGCCAGCAGCCCCGCCCTAGCCAAAAACAGTCAGTACTTC
>TRBD2|once|TRBV30|TRBJ2-7
CAYSGGAVSEQYF
TGTGCCTACTCGGGAGGGGCTGTCTCCGAGCAGTACTTC
>NA|NA|TRBV27|TRBJ1-4
CASSPLGVHEKLFF
TGTGCCAGCAGCCCCTTAGGGGTACATGAAAAACTGTTTTTT
>NA|NA|TRBV7-6|TRBJ1-2
CASSLLGGNYGYTF
TGTGCCAGCAGCTTACTTGGAGGGAACTATGGCTACACCTTC
>NA|NA|TRBV30|TRBJ2-7
CAWSRSLYEQYF
TGTGCCTGGAGTCGTAGCCTCTACGAGCAGTACTTC
>NA|NA|TRBV10-3|TRBJ1-6
CAISESRSPLHF
TGTGCCATCAGTGAGTCTAGATCACCCCTCCACTTT
>NA|once|TRBV28|TRBJ2-4
CASSLFSLAKNSQYF
TGTGCCAGCAGTTTATTCTCGCTAGCCAAAAACAGTCAGTACTTC
>TRBD1|NA|TRBV7-9|TRBJ1-5
CASSLGGQGNQPQHF
TGTGCCAGCAGCTTAGGTGGACAGGGTAATCAGCCCCAGCATTTT
>NA|NA|TRBV18|TRBJ1-1
CASQGHTEAFF
TGTGCCAGCCAGGGGCACACTGAAGCTTTCTTT
>TRBD2|NA|TRBV11-2|TRBJ2-7
CASSTGTSGGVPSYEQYF
TGTGCCAGCAGCACAGGGACTAGCGGGGGGGTTCCCTCCTACGAGCAGTACTTC
>NA|NA|TRBV25-1|TRBJ2-3
CASSESSGVGDTDTQYF
TGTGCCAGCAGTGAATCATCGGGGGTGGGGGACACAGATACGCAGTATTTT
>NA|once|TRBV28|TRBJ2-7
CASSLPGRGSDEQYF
TGTGCCAGCAGTTTACCGGGCAGGGGAAGCGACGAGCAGTACTTC
>TRBD1|NA|TRBV11-2|TRBJ2-7
CASSPINRGRERYEQYF
TGTGCCAGCAGCCCCATAAACAGGGGGCGTGAAAGGTACGAGCAGTACTTC
>NA|NA|TRBV6-5|TRBJ2-3
CASSYSTNPSTDTQYF
TGTGCCAGCAGTTACTCGACTAATCCTAGCACAGATACGCAGTATTTT
>NA|NA|TRBV27|TRBJ1-2
CASSLTQGGYTF
TGTGCCAGCAGCCTGACCCAGGGGGGCTACACCTTC
>TRBD1|NA|TRBV5-1|TRBJ2-1
CASSPLIGQGARNEQFF
TGCGCCAGCAGCCCGCTTATAGGACAGGGGGCGCGGAATGAGCAGTTCTTC
>TRBD2|NA|TRBV5-4|TRBJ2-3
CASGSGRFTDTQYF
TGTGCCAGCGGGTCCGGGAGGTTCACAGATACGCAGTATTTT
>TRBD1|few|TRBV2|TRBJ1-2
CASRVTGSYGYTF
TGTGCCAGCAGAGTGACAGGGAGCTATGGCTACACCTTC
>TRBD2|NA|TRBV5-6|TRBJ2-2
CASSLALREGTGELFF
TGTGCCAGCAGCTTGGCATTGCGGGAGGGCACCGGGGAGCTGTTTTTT
>TRBD2|once|TRBV10-2|TRBJ2-7
CATQRGDTYEQYF
TGCGCCACCCAGCGGGGGGACACCTACGAGCAGTACTTC
>NA|NA|TRBV28|TRBJ1-3
CASSLSQKGDSGNTIYF
TGTGCCAGCAGTTTGTCCCAAAAGGGGGACTCTGGAAACACCATATATTTT
>NA|few|TRBV29-1|TRBJ2-3
CSVEDRPRGRDTQYF
TGCAGCGTTGAAGATCGCCCTCGGGGGAGGGATACGCAGTATTTT
>TRBD1|NA|TRBV6-1|TRBJ2-7
CASRVDRGHDEQYF
TGTGCCAGCAGGGTGGACAGGGGGCACGACGAGCAGTACTTC
>NA|NA|TRBV29-1|TRBJ2-2
CSVAAVATTNTGELFF
TGCAGCGTTGCCGCGGTAGCGACAACGAACACCGGGGAGCTGTTTTTT
>TRBD1|NA|TRBV5-4|TRBJ1-1
CASSPTMGQGPNTEAFF
TGTGCCAGCAGCCCTACCATGGGACAGGGGCCGAACACTGAAGCTTTCTTT
>NA|NA|TRBV28|TRBJ2-7
CASSPPGVRNLSRSYEQYF
TGTGCCAGCAGTCCCCCCGGGGTAAGGAACCTCTCACGCTCCTACGAGCAGTACTTC
>TRBD1|NA|TRBV4-1|TRBJ1-2
CASSQDREGARGSNYGYTF
TGCGCCAGCAGCCAAGATCGGGAGGGGGCGCGTGGGTCTAACTATGGCTACACCTTC
>TRBD2|NA|TRBV15|TRBJ2-3
CATRDGTRHTDTQYF
TGTGCCACCAGAGACGGGACTAGACACACAGATACGCAGTATTTT
>TRBD2|NA|TRBV27|TRBJ2-5
CASSSKGLGVETQYF
TGTGCCAGCAGTTCAAAGGGACTAGGAGTCGAGACCCAGTACTTC
>NA|NA|TRBV15|TRBJ1-4
CATSKDSATNEKLFF
TGTGCCACCAGCAAGGACAGTGCAACTAATGAAAAACTGTTTTTT
>TRBD2|NA|TRBV7-3|TRBJ2-3
CASSRTSGSLDTQYF
TGTGCCAGCAGCCGGACTAGCGGGAGTCTAGATACGCAGTATTTT
>TRBD1|NA|TRBV6-5|TRBJ1-1
CASSRTGTEAFF
TGTGCCAGCAGTCGGACAGGCACTGAAGCTTTCTTT
>TRBD2|NA|TRBV5-4|TRBJ2-2
CASSSRLAENTGELFF
TGTGCCAGCAGCTCAAGACTAGCGGAAAACACCGGGGAGCTGTTTTTT
>TRBD1|NA|TRBV2|TRBJ2-7
CASSITGGYEQYF
TGTGCCAGCAGTATCACAGGGGGCTACGAGCAGTACTTC
>NA|NA|TRBV7-9|TRBJ1-1
CASSLVLGQRDFF
TGTGCCAGCAGCTTAGTGCTAGGACAGAGAGATTTCTTT
>TRBD2|NA|TRBV30|TRBJ2-5
CAWSVRGAGGHF
TGTGCCTGGAGTGTACGGGGAGCGGGAGGCCACTTC
>NA|NA|TRBV9|TRBJ2-7
CASSAGQSSSEQYF
TGTGCCAGCAGCGCAGGACAGAGTTCCAGCGAGCAGTACTTC
>TRBD2|NA|TRBV5-1|TRBJ2-7
CASSRAGTSGGTQYEQYF
TGCGCCAGCAGTCGGGCCGGGACTAGCGGGGGGACCCAATACGAGCAGTACTTC
>NA|NA|TRBV7-2|TRBJ1-6
CASSQMWSGNSPLHF
TGTGCCAGCAGCCAGATGTGGTCGGGTAATTCACCCCTCCACTTT
>TRBD1|NA|TRBV28|TRBJ1-2
CASSWDRHGYTF
TGTGCCAGCAGTTGGGACAGACATGGCTACACCTTC
>TRBD2|NA|TRBV7-2|TRBJ2-5
CASSGLAGGQETQYF
TGTGCCAGCAGTGGACTAGCGGGAGGCCAAGAGACCCAGTACTTC
>TRBD1|NA|TRBV10-3|TRBJ1-1
CAIRHSGGADTEAFF
TGTGCCATCAGACATTCAGGGGGCGCGGACACTGAAGCTTTCTTT
>TRBD1|NA|TRBV6-5|TRBJ1-4
CASSGDRDSGKLFF
TGTGCCAGCAGTGGGGACAGGGATTCCGGAAAACTGTTTTTT
>TRBD1|NA|TRBV28|TRBJ1-1
CASPGQGAAEAFF
TGTGCCAGCCCGGGACAGGGGGCCGCTGAAGCTTTCTTT
>NA|NA|TRBV6-5|TRBJ1-2
CASFSFGGVDYGYTF
TGTGCCAGCTTTTCTTTTGGGGGGGTTGACTATGGCTACACCTTC
>TRBD1|NA|TRBV4-1|TRBJ2-7
CASSQGQGAYEQYF
TGCGCCAGCAGCCAAGGACAGGGGGCATACGAGCAGTACTTC
>TRBD1|NA|TRBV5-1|TRBJ2-5
CASSLGQGRETQYF
TGCGCCAGCAGCTTGGGACAGGGTCGTGAGACCCAGTACTTC
>TRBD2|NA|TRBV2|TRBJ2-5
CASRQTSAETQYF
TGTGCCAGCAGACAGACTAGCGCGGAGACCCAGTACTTC